These T cell receptor beta chains were read from a single sample in a study of OX40 agonist ivuxolimab in advanced cancers. The data were produced by immunoSEQ multiplex PCR, yet TCRdb's version contains in-frame clones alone and is incomplete. The sample has some 76,000 clones, around nine tenths seen once. This material consisted of CD4+ or CD8+ T cells sorted from blood, taken in a trial of the OX40 agonist ivuxolimab. The receptors here all came from an adult with an advanced solid tumor such as melanoma, head and neck, liver or kidney cancer. CDR3s include the opening cysteine and the closing phenylalanine or tryptophan. Fields, in order: J gene, V gene, clone size, D gene, CDR3 DNA, CDR3 protein. A D gene is named only where the DNA matches it firmly. The size of a clone is reported for some rows only, either as once, few or many, or as a class for expanded clones.

j_call: TRBJ2-5; v_call: TRBV15; clone_size: few; d_call: TRBD2; cdr3_nt: TGTGCCACCAGTGCGGGGGGGAATCAAGAGACCCAGTACTTC; cdr3_aa: CATSAGGNQETQYF
j_call: TRBJ2-2; v_call: TRBV18; clone_size: -; d_call: -; cdr3_nt: TGTGCCAGCTCACCTGGGACCGGGGAGCTGTTTTTT; cdr3_aa: CASSPGTGELFF
j_call: TRBJ2-5; v_call: TRBV5-5; clone_size: -; d_call: -; cdr3_nt: TGTGCCAGCAGCTCCCCTCTAGCATTTGAGACCCAGTACTTC; cdr3_aa: CASSSPLAFETQYF
j_call: TRBJ2-5; v_call: TRBV18; clone_size: -; d_call: TRBD1; cdr3_nt: TGTGCCAGCTCACCACCGACAGGGCAAGAGACCCAGTACTTC; cdr3_aa: CASSPPTGQETQYF
j_call: TRBJ1-1; v_call: TRBV9; clone_size: -; d_call: -; cdr3_nt: TGTGCCAGCAGCGCCGTTTACTCGGGGGCTGAAGCTTTCTTT; cdr3_aa: CASSAVYSGAEAFF
j_call: TRBJ2-7; v_call: TRBV28; clone_size: -; d_call: TRBD2; cdr3_nt: TGTGCCAGCAGTGTAAACCGACTAGCAAATGACTACGAGCAGTACTTC; cdr3_aa: CASSVNRLANDYEQYF
j_call: TRBJ2-7; v_call: TRBV5-4; clone_size: once; d_call: -; cdr3_nt: TGTGCCAGCAGCGCGGTGGTGGGAGCAAATTTGCCCTACGAGCAGTACTTC; cdr3_aa: CASSAVVGANLPYEQYF
j_call: TRBJ2-5; v_call: TRBV7-8; clone_size: once; d_call: TRBD2; cdr3_nt: TGTGCCAGCAGCTACCGGACTAGCGGGGAGACCCAGTACTTC; cdr3_aa: CASSYRTSGETQYF
j_call: TRBJ2-5; v_call: TRBV5-1; clone_size: -; d_call: TRBD2; cdr3_nt: TGCGCCAGCAGCCCCGGACTAGCGGGGATAGGGGAAGAGACCCAGTACTTC; cdr3_aa: CASSPGLAGIGEETQYF
j_call: TRBJ2-6; v_call: TRBV30; clone_size: -; d_call: -; cdr3_nt: TGTGCCTTCGAATCTGGGGCCAACGTCCTGACTTTC; cdr3_aa: CAFESGANVLTF
j_call: TRBJ1-4; v_call: TRBV18; clone_size: -; d_call: -; cdr3_nt: TGTGCCAGCTCACTAGGTTGGGGTCCTAATGAAAAACTGTTTTTT; cdr3_aa: CASSLGWGPNEKLFF
j_call: TRBJ2-1; v_call: TRBV11-3; clone_size: -; d_call: -; cdr3_nt: TGTGCCAGCAGCTTTGGCCTCACAAGTAGGGGTGAGCAGTTCTTC; cdr3_aa: CASSFGLTSRGEQFF
j_call: TRBJ2-7; v_call: TRBV6-6; clone_size: -; d_call: TRBD1; cdr3_nt: TGTGCCAGCAGGGAGGGACAGGAAATCTACGAGCAGTACTTC; cdr3_aa: CASREGQEIYEQYF
j_call: TRBJ2-5; v_call: TRBV21-1; clone_size: -; d_call: -; cdr3_nt: TGTGCCAGCTTGGGGGAGACCCAGTACTTC; cdr3_aa: CASLGETQYF
j_call: TRBJ1-1; v_call: TRBV27; clone_size: -; d_call: -; cdr3_nt: TGTGCCAGCAGTTTATCGAGGAACACTGAAGCTTTCTTT; cdr3_aa: CASSLSRNTEAFF
j_call: TRBJ2-7; v_call: TRBV28; clone_size: -; d_call: TRBD2; cdr3_nt: TGTGCCAGCCCAAGTCGACTAGCGGGAGACCCCGGCTACGAGCAGTACTTC; cdr3_aa: CASPSRLAGDPGYEQYF
j_call: TRBJ2-1; v_call: TRBV30; clone_size: -; d_call: -; cdr3_nt: TGTGCCTGGGAGGCCGGGACTTCATACAATGAGCAGTTCTTC; cdr3_aa: CAWEAGTSYNEQFF
j_call: TRBJ2-5; v_call: TRBV9; clone_size: -; d_call: -; cdr3_nt: TGTGCCAGCAGCGCGCCGTTAGGGGGTGTAGAGACCCAGTACTTC; cdr3_aa: CASSAPLGGVETQYF
j_call: TRBJ1-4; v_call: TRBV28; clone_size: -; d_call: -; cdr3_nt: TGTGCCAGCAGAACAACTAATGAAAAACTGTTTTTT; cdr3_aa: CASRTTNEKLFF
j_call: TRBJ2-7; v_call: TRBV29-1; clone_size: few; d_call: TRBD1; cdr3_nt: TGCAGCGTTGAAGGACAGGGGTCGAACGAGCAGTACTTC; cdr3_aa: CSVEGQGSNEQYF
j_call: TRBJ1-3; v_call: TRBV10-3; clone_size: -; d_call: -; cdr3_nt: TGTGCCATCAGTGAGTCAGCCCTCGGAAACACCATATATTTT; cdr3_aa: CAISESALGNTIYF
j_call: TRBJ2-5; v_call: TRBV6-6; clone_size: -; d_call: -; cdr3_nt: TGTGCCAGCACTATCCAAGAGACCCAGTACTTC; cdr3_aa: CASTIQETQYF
j_call: TRBJ2-3; v_call: TRBV7-3; clone_size: -; d_call: -; cdr3_nt: TGTGCCAGCAGCTTGGGGTTGGCGACAGATACGCAGTATTTT; cdr3_aa: CASSLGLATDTQYF
j_call: TRBJ2-3; v_call: TRBV7-6; clone_size: -; d_call: TRBD1; cdr3_nt: TGTGCCAGCAGCTCGCCGGGACAGGGTGTGGATACGCAGTATTTT; cdr3_aa: CASSSPGQGVDTQYF
j_call: TRBJ1-3; v_call: TRBV30; clone_size: -; d_call: -; cdr3_nt: TGTGCCTGGAGTGTCAGATCTGGAAACACCATATATTTT; cdr3_aa: CAWSVRSGNTIYF
j_call: TRBJ1-2; v_call: TRBV5-8; clone_size: -; d_call: -; cdr3_nt: TGTGCCAGCAGCTTGGGCCAGGTTTCCTATGGCTACACCTTC; cdr3_aa: CASSLGQVSYGYTF
j_call: TRBJ1-6; v_call: TRBV9; clone_size: -; d_call: TRBD1; cdr3_nt: TGTGCCAGCAGCGTAGTTGGACAGGGGAATTCACCCCTCCACTTT; cdr3_aa: CASSVVGQGNSPLHF
j_call: TRBJ1-1; v_call: TRBV7-2; clone_size: -; d_call: -; cdr3_nt: TGTGCCAGCAGCCAACCTACAGGGGAAGCTTTCTTT; cdr3_aa: CASSQPTGEAFF
j_call: TRBJ2-3; v_call: TRBV30; clone_size: -; d_call: TRBD2; cdr3_nt: TGTGCCTGGAGTTCCAGCGGGGGCACAGATACGCAGTATTTT; cdr3_aa: CAWSSSGGTDTQYF
j_call: TRBJ1-2; v_call: TRBV7-8; clone_size: -; d_call: -; cdr3_nt: TGTGCCAGCAGCTTAGCGGTAGACCAGGACTATGGCTACACCTTC; cdr3_aa: CASSLAVDQDYGYTF
j_call: TRBJ2-5; v_call: TRBV12-5; clone_size: -; d_call: TRBD2; cdr3_nt: TGTGCTAGTGGTTTGGTGGGGGACGGCGGACTAGCGGGGGCCCAAGAGACCCAGTACTTC; cdr3_aa: CASGLVGDGGLAGAQETQYF
j_call: TRBJ2-3; v_call: TRBV19; clone_size: -; d_call: TRBD1; cdr3_nt: TGTGCCAGCTCCTTAACCTGGACAGGGGGGTCAGATACGCAGTATTTT; cdr3_aa: CASSLTWTGGSDTQYF
j_call: TRBJ2-7; v_call: TRBV11-2; clone_size: -; d_call: -; cdr3_nt: TGTGCCAGCAGCTTTACAATGGTCGAGCAGTACTTC; cdr3_aa: CASSFTMVEQYF
j_call: TRBJ2-6; v_call: TRBV11-1; clone_size: -; d_call: -; cdr3_nt: TGTGCCAGCAGCTCCGGGACACAGCACTCTGGGGCCAACGTCCTGACTTTC; cdr3_aa: CASSSGTQHSGANVLTF
j_call: TRBJ2-3; v_call: TRBV5-4; clone_size: -; d_call: TRBD1; cdr3_nt: TGTGCCAGCAGCTCGGGACAGTCCACGACAGATACGCAGTATTTT; cdr3_aa: CASSSGQSTTDTQYF
j_call: TRBJ2-3; v_call: TRBV4-2; clone_size: -; d_call: -; cdr3_nt: TGTGCCAGCAGCCAAGATCCGGATACCACAGATACGCAGTATTTT; cdr3_aa: CASSQDPDTTDTQYF
j_call: TRBJ2-1; v_call: TRBV9; clone_size: -; d_call: -; cdr3_nt: TGTGCCAGCAGCTTTAGGGGTGACAATGAGCAGTTCTTC; cdr3_aa: CASSFRGDNEQFF
j_call: TRBJ2-1; v_call: TRBV5-1; clone_size: -; d_call: TRBD1; cdr3_nt: TGCGCCAGCAGCGGCGGGACAGGGACCCACAATGAGCAGTTCTTC; cdr3_aa: CASSGGTGTHNEQFF
j_call: TRBJ2-5; v_call: TRBV6-5; clone_size: -; d_call: -; cdr3_nt: TGTGCCAGCAGTGGACAGCGGGAACCCGCGGAGACCCAGTACTTC; cdr3_aa: CASSGQREPAETQYF
j_call: TRBJ1-5; v_call: TRBV28; clone_size: -; d_call: -; cdr3_nt: TGTGCCAGCAGTTTAGATAGCAATCAGCCCCAGCATTTT; cdr3_aa: CASSLDSNQPQHF
j_call: TRBJ1-3; v_call: TRBV28; clone_size: -; d_call: -; cdr3_nt: TGTGCCAGCAGTCTCTCACTTGCAGGGTCCTCTGGAAACACCATATATTTT; cdr3_aa: CASSLSLAGSSGNTIYF
j_call: TRBJ2-5; v_call: TRBV5-1; clone_size: -; d_call: TRBD2; cdr3_nt: TGCGCCAGCAGCTTTCGGCTAGCGGGCCCCCAAGAGACCCAGTACTTC; cdr3_aa: CASSFRLAGPQETQYF
j_call: TRBJ2-4; v_call: TRBV28; clone_size: -; d_call: -; cdr3_nt: TGTGCCAGCAGTTTTGGGCAGATAAACATTCAGTACTTC; cdr3_aa: CASSFGQINIQYF
j_call: TRBJ1-4; v_call: TRBV7-2; clone_size: -; d_call: TRBD1; cdr3_nt: TGTGCCAGCAGCCCAGGGGGGGGGCGCTTTGAAAAACTGTTTTTT; cdr3_aa: CASSPGGGRFEKLFF
j_call: TRBJ2-7; v_call: TRBV7-2; clone_size: -; d_call: TRBD2; cdr3_nt: TGTGCCAGCAGCTTACAGGCTAGCGGAGAGCAGTACTTC; cdr3_aa: CASSLQASGEQYF
j_call: TRBJ1-5; v_call: TRBV15; clone_size: -; d_call: -; cdr3_nt: TGTGCCACCAGCAGAGACAGGGCTCAGCCCCAGCATTTT; cdr3_aa: CATSRDRAQPQHF
j_call: TRBJ2-7; v_call: TRBV5-1; clone_size: -; d_call: -; cdr3_nt: TGCGCCAGCAGCTTGGGGGCCACGCCCTACGAGCAGTACTTC; cdr3_aa: CASSLGATPYEQYF
j_call: TRBJ2-3; v_call: TRBV7-2; clone_size: -; d_call: -; cdr3_nt: TGTGCCAGCAGCTTAGCCGCCCGGGGAGTCCAAGATACGCAGTATTTT; cdr3_aa: CASSLAARGVQDTQYF
j_call: TRBJ1-4; v_call: TRBV5-6; clone_size: -; d_call: -; cdr3_nt: TGTGCCAGCAGCTTGCAAGGGGCAACTAATGAAAAACTGTTTTTT; cdr3_aa: CASSLQGATNEKLFF
j_call: TRBJ2-3; v_call: TRBV9; clone_size: -; d_call: -; cdr3_nt: TGTGCCAGCAGCGTAATGGGGGGCACAGATACGCAGTATTTT; cdr3_aa: CASSVMGGTDTQYF
j_call: TRBJ2-2; v_call: TRBV6-6; clone_size: -; d_call: -; cdr3_nt: TGTGCCAGCAGTCACCTGGGGGCCGGGGAGCTGTTTTTT; cdr3_aa: CASSHLGAGELFF
j_call: TRBJ1-1; v_call: TRBV5-8; clone_size: -; d_call: -; cdr3_nt: TGTGCCAGCAGCCTTGGCGCGGACACTGAAGCTTTCTTT; cdr3_aa: CASSLGADTEAFF
j_call: TRBJ1-4; v_call: TRBV9; clone_size: -; d_call: -; cdr3_nt: TGTGCCAGCAGCCCCTTAGCCCGTGGGGGTGAAAAACTGTTTTTT; cdr3_aa: CASSPLARGGEKLFF
j_call: TRBJ2-7; v_call: TRBV5-1; clone_size: -; d_call: -; cdr3_nt: TGCGCCAGCAGCTTGGTTGGGGGGTCCTACGAGCAGTACTTC; cdr3_aa: CASSLVGGSYEQYF
j_call: TRBJ2-3; v_call: TRBV7-8; clone_size: -; d_call: -; cdr3_nt: TGTGCCAGCAGCTTAGAGAGCGGGTCGCGCACAGATACGCAGTATTTT; cdr3_aa: CASSLESGSRTDTQYF
j_call: TRBJ2-7; v_call: TRBV18; clone_size: -; d_call: -; cdr3_nt: TGTGCCAGCCAGGACAGCCGCTACGAGCAGTACTTC; cdr3_aa: CASQDSRYEQYF
j_call: TRBJ1-1; v_call: TRBV19; clone_size: -; d_call: TRBD1; cdr3_nt: TGTGCCAGCCTCAAGCGAGCCGGACGGACAGGGAGGAACACTGAAGCTTTCTTT; cdr3_aa: CASLKRAGRTGRNTEAFF
j_call: TRBJ2-1; v_call: TRBV11-3; clone_size: -; d_call: TRBD2; cdr3_nt: TGTGCCAGCAGCTTAGGCGGGAGGCTAACCTACAATGAGCAGTTCTTC; cdr3_aa: CASSLGGRLTYNEQFF
j_call: TRBJ2-1; v_call: TRBV9; clone_size: -; d_call: TRBD2; cdr3_nt: TGTGCCAGCAGCCCCCCTAGCGGGAGTATTCACAATGAGCAGTTCTTC; cdr3_aa: CASSPPSGSIHNEQFF